The T cell receptor (beta chain) described here comes from a study of OX40 agonist ivuxolimab in advanced cancers. This clone was observed a handful of times. Using immunoSEQ multiplex PCR, the repertoire was profiled, and TCRdb retains in-frame clones only, with some absent. The table includes around 16,000 clones, approximately 60% detected once. This sequence was found in an adult with an advanced solid tumor such as melanoma, head and neck, liver or kidney cancer. Sequences were derived from CD4+ or CD8+ T cells sorted from blood, sampled in a trial of the OX40 agonist ivuxolimab.

The CDR3, as DNA: TGTGCCAGCAGCGATCGGACAGGGTCCCACTCTCCCGGGGAGCTGTTTTTT. Amino acid sequence: CASSDRTGSHSPGELFF. The V and J genes are TRBV11-2 and TRBJ2-2, with TRBD1 identical over 8 bases. Losses at the gene ends were 5 bases for V and 6 bases for J; bases not matched to a gene: 14. Germline V gene lookup returns CDR1 SGHAT and CDR2 FQNNGV. This CDR3 is built from 17 residues. Filled out from reference TRBV11-2 and TRBJ2-2, the complete variable domain reads EAGVAQSPRYKIIEKRQSVAFWCNPISGHATLYWYQQILGQGPKLLIQFQNNGVVDDSQLPKDRFSAERLKGVDSTLKIQPAKLEDSAVYLCASSDRTGSHSPGELFFGEGSRLTVL.